The rows below give T cell receptor beta chains drawn from one sample of a study of blood T cell repertoires in COVID-19. Assay: immunoSEQ multiplex PCR; the TCRdb copy retains only in-frame clones and omits some. The sample holds fewer than 85,000 clones, about 85% seen once. Sequenced input: peripheral blood. The receptors stem from a human donor in a cohort sampled during active COVID-19. CDR3s include the opening cysteine and the closing phenylalanine or tryptophan. Fields, in order: clone size, V gene, J gene, D gene, CDR3 protein, CDR3 DNA. D genes are given only for firm matches. Size values are once, few and many counts, or a class for expanded clones, and some rows have none.

>NA|TRBV9|TRBJ2-1|NA
CASSVGGDANEQFF
TGTGCCAGCAGCGTAGGCGGGGATGCGAATGAGCAGTTCTTC
>NA|TRBV19|TRBJ1-5|NA
CASNFQGHGQPQHF
TGTGCCAGTAATTTTCAGGGTCATGGTCAGCCCCAGCATTTT
>NA|TRBV5-1|TRBJ1-2|TRBD1
CASQGTAGGYTF
TGCGCCAGTCAGGGGACAGCCGGTGGCTACACCTTC
>NA|TRBV18|TRBJ2-3|NA
CASSPKKERSTDTQYF
TGTGCCAGCTCACCAAAGAAAGAGCGGAGCACAGATACGCAGTATTTT
>NA|TRBV13|TRBJ2-2|TRBD1
CASSFPGTAQTGELFF
TGTGCCAGCAGCTTCCCCGGGACAGCGCAAACCGGGGAGCTGTTTTTT
>NA|TRBV7-2|TRBJ2-5|NA
CASSLDWHDQYF
TGTGCCAGCAGCCTTGATTGGCATGACCAGTACTTC
>NA|TRBV6-1|TRBJ1-2|NA
CASSERAGQGTYGYTF
TGTGCCAGCAGTGAACGTGCTGGGCAGGGAACCTATGGCTACACCTTC
>NA|TRBV30|TRBJ1-1|NA
CAWSVPARATVEAFF
TGTGCCTGGAGTGTGCCGGCCAGGGCCACGGTAGAAGCTTTCTTT
>NA|TRBV5-1|TRBJ1-5|TRBD1
CASSLGQGDNQPQHF
TGCGCCAGCAGCTTGGGACAGGGGGACAATCAGCCCCAGCATTTT
>once|TRBV21-1|TRBJ2-3|NA
CASSKRVQGAGRDTQYF
TGTGCCAGCAGCAAAAGGGTCCAGGGGGCTGGTAGAGATACGCAGTATTTT
>NA|TRBV27|TRBJ2-1|NA
CASSSPGESSYNEQFF
TGTGCCAGCAGCTCCCCGGGGGAAAGCTCCTACAATGAGCAGTTCTTC
>NA|TRBV5-1|TRBJ1-2|TRBD1
CASSPGQGNYGYTF
TGCGCCAGCAGCCCGGGACAGGGGAACTATGGCTACACCTTC
>NA|TRBV6-1|TRBJ2-5|NA
CASSELGSRKTQYF
TGTGCCAGCAGTGAACTAGGATCCAGAAAGACCCAGTACTTC
>NA|TRBV5-4|TRBJ1-1|NA
CASRQDRMNTEAFF
TGTGCCAGCAGACAAGACAGAATGAACACTGAAGCTTTCTTT
>NA|TRBV28|TRBJ2-5|NA
CASNEGDVTQYF
TGTGCCAGCAATGAGGGGGATGTGACCCAGTACTTC
>NA|TRBV2|TRBJ2-5|NA
CASTPLRIQETQYF
TGTGCCAGCACCCCTCTCAGGATCCAAGAGACCCAGTACTTC
>once|TRBV2|TRBJ2-3|TRBD2
CASSLRGGTDTQYF
TGTGCCAGCAGTCTCCGCGGGGGGACAGATACGCAGTATTTT
>NA|TRBV10-1|TRBJ2-3|TRBD1
CASSESTGDGGTQYF
TGCGCCAGCAGTGAGTCTACAGGGGATGGGGGTACGCAGTATTTT
>NA|TRBV6-4|TRBJ2-2|TRBD1
CASSDQGARNTGELFF
TGTGCCAGCAGTGACCAGGGGGCCCGCAACACCGGGGAGCTGTTTTTT
>NA|TRBV27|TRBJ2-3|NA
CASSPISTDTQYF
TGTGCCAGCAGCCCTATATCCACAGATACGCAGTATTTT
>NA|TRBV5-4|TRBJ2-5|NA
CASSSGGGTNLYQETQYF
TGTGCCAGCAGCTCTGGCGGGGGCACAAACCTGTACCAAGAGACCCAGTACTTC
>NA|TRBV29-1|TRBJ1-1|NA
CSVDGPDMNTEAFF
TGCAGCGTTGATGGGCCAGACATGAACACTGAAGCTTTCTTT
>once|TRBV6-1|TRBJ1-4|TRBD1
CASSDGVFGTGANEKLFF
TGTGCCAGCAGTGACGGTGTATTCGGGACAGGGGCTAATGAAAAACTGTTTTTT
>NA|TRBV18|TRBJ1-5|NA
CASSPIRDNQPQHF
TGTGCCAGCTCACCAATCCGGGACAATCAGCCCCAGCATTTT
>NA|TRBV19|TRBJ1-6|NA
CASSVGATSSYNSPLHF
TGTGCCAGTAGTGTGGGGGCCACAAGCTCCTATAATTCACCCCTCCACTTT
>NA|TRBV3-1/TRBV3-2|TRBJ2-6|TRBD1
CASKGRDRAFSGANVLTF
TGTGCCAGCAAGGGTCGGGACAGGGCCTTCTCTGGGGCCAACGTCCTGACTTTC
>few|TRBV7-6|TRBJ2-3|TRBD2
CASSLGAGDTDTQYF
TGTGCCAGCAGCTTAGGGGCGGGAGACACAGATACGCAGTATTTT
>NA|TRBV5-5|TRBJ2-7|NA
CASSLMPGSPYEQYF
TGTGCCAGCAGCTTGATGCCCGGGTCGCCCTACGAGCAGTACTTC
>NA|TRBV10-3|TRBJ2-7|TRBD2
CAISGGGLAGEQYF
TGTGCCATCAGTGGGGGCGGACTAGCGGGCGAGCAGTACTTC
>NA|TRBV12-3/TRBV12-4|TRBJ2-1|NA
CASSRGGEQFF
TGTGCCAGCAGTCGGGGTGGAGAGCAGTTCTTC
>few|TRBV6-4|TRBJ2-1|TRBD2
CASSEGVGGAINEQFF
TGTGCCAGCAGTGAAGGGGTCGGGGGGGCGATCAATGAGCAGTTCTTC